Sequencing of this T cell receptor beta chain was carried out in a study of cytomegalovirus exposure and HLA in healthy donors (dated by TCRdb to about 2017). At the level of the whole study: According to an earlier analysis of 587 of the donors, 150 million to 200 million T cells yielded some 120 million unique TCR beta sequences and about 300 Gb of sequence data. To predict cytomegalovirus infection status, the study combined high-throughput TCR immunosequencing, statistical association of individual TCRs with disease status, and machine learning. The number of typed donors differed by locus: about 620-640 for A, B, C, DRB1 and DQB1; 500 to 550 for DQA1; about 600 for DPA1; and around 490 for DPB1. The aim of the study was to test whether cataloging public T cell receptors could identify signatures of past pathogen exposure. A separate validation cohort of over 95 different subjects was used in addition to the approximately 700-subject first cohort. Because of strong linkage in the cohort, roughly five DR-DQ haplotypes were treated as single units for association and clustering. Of the approximately 370 genotyped donors, 75% to 85% were placed in the genetic ancestry cluster associated with self-reported Caucasian donors. HLA typing included class I and class II loci at four-digit resolution. Rather than drawing on any new phenotypic data, the later analysis identified candidate immune exposures from TCR beta sequences and the way those sequences occurred across donors. An early release covering about 600 HLA-typed donors comprised about 300 gigabases of sequencing data and tens of millions of unique TCR sequences. To decide whether each TCR beta V gene segment behaved as functional or pseudogenic, an earlier analysis of fewer than 750 of the donors relied on high-throughput TCR beta sequencing. Among 300 to 500 genotyped donors of the cohort, an average of around 220,000 unique TCR beta nucleotide sequences was sequenced per donor, of which approximately 18% were non-productive. Every repertoire in the discovery cohort had been generated on one and the same sequencing platform. Donor age, sex, ethnicity and CMV serostatus were compiled alongside the repertoire data. The study used immunosequencing to profile the T cell repertoires of approximately 650 subjects and linked those repertoires to cytomegalovirus serostatus. A later analysis re-analyzed previously published TCR beta repertoires from 550 to 700 donors and added high-resolution HLA genotyping to study TCR occurrence patterns. Genome-wide SNP genotypes for about 65% of the 666 donors were used in a later genetic analysis, which treated that subset as a discovery cohort.

V and J lose 4 bases and 3 bases, and a span of 18 bases separates them. CDR3 length: 16 amino acids, cysteine to phenylalanine. The read is trimmed to its CDR3 DNA, 48 bases read in frame from base 1. The germline V gene (reference sequence) sets CDR1 to LNHDA and CDR2 to SQIVND. Overall results and qualifications from the work: While some public TCRs were present in many individuals, most TCR sequences turned up only very rarely across donors. A further reported finding was that TCR beta sequences accurately predicted the HLA-A and HLA-B alleles for most subjects in the first cohort. In a later genetic analysis, fewer N-insertions in productive TCRs were reported among donors in an Asian-associated ancestry cluster than the approximately 710-donor mean. The study listed 150 to 200 TCR beta chains as associated with cytomegalovirus. A later analysis found that most CMV-associated TCR beta chains appeared HLA-restricted, with HLA associations seemingly driven largely by CMV exposure. In a later analysis, the rate of TCR association differed among HLA loci, with DRB1 alleles having the most associated TCRs and HLA-C alleles having the fewest. When HLA alleles, especially DR and DQ, strongly co-occurred, attributing TCR associations to individual alleles was difficult. Three of the identified cytomegalovirus-associated TCR beta chains were confirmed in vitro to be specific for cytomegalovirus antigens. Because HLA typing was unavailable for some donors at each locus, only the typed subset was used in association tests. Some IMGT-functional V segments, including TRBV6-2 and TRBV6-3, could not be told apart with the 87-base-pair reads, so those segments were excluded. In a later analysis, HLA-associated TCR beta chains were found to be more clonally expanded and to have lower generation probabilities than equally common non-associated chains. Roughly uniform sequencing depth across donors was assumed in presence/absence analyses, although this assumption may not hold. Cytomegalovirus status was reported to be diagnosed by the classifier with high specificity and sensitivity in both the original and validation cohorts. Specific HLA alleles were associated with roughly 17,000 TCR beta sequences at a false discovery rate of 0.05 in a later analysis. An earlier analysis of around 500 of the donors showed that most TCR beta V segments appeared in productive rearrangements either about 90% or about 30% of the time, which broadly matched IMGT annotations. An association between a missense DCLRE1C variant and V-gene and J-gene trimming of TCR beta chains was found in a later genetic analysis and replicated in an independent cohort. In this cohort, only TCR beta chains were sequenced, and detectable features were limited by the absence of alpha or paired-chain data. It was suggested by the authors that the approach could potentially be generalized to other disease states and immunological phenotypes. A cluster of highly shared sequence variants was judged likely to represent a technical artifact of the sequencing pipeline. A later analysis reported that several top co-occurrence clusters appeared linked to parvovirus B19, influenza, CMV and Epstein-Barr virus. The only immune exposure information available for the cohort was CMV serostatus. Roughly 17 rarely observed V segments, including chromosome 9 orphons, were excluded from the earlier analysis of some 590 of the donors because counts were too low. Linkage disequilibrium might explain the correlated functional status among segregating V segments, but an unknown experimental factor could not be ruled out.

Receptors were amplified or captured by the immunoSEQ multiplex PCR assay. The multiplex PCR relied on a mix of 60 forward primers for TCR Vbeta segments and 13 reverse primers for TCR Jbeta segments. Amplification of the CDR3 region of rearranged TCR beta genes was performed with a multiplex PCR assay on genomic DNA. The amplified TCR beta libraries were sequenced on the Illumina HiSeq System as 87-base-pair reads. On the study's bioinformatics: A later analysis tallied 70 million to 100 million unique TCR beta chains across the 640 or so repertoires, and about 12 million of those chains were shared by two or more donors. Raw reads were error-corrected and collapsed into unique sequences with a nearest-neighbor algorithm that merged closely related sequences to remove PCR and sequencing errors. Alignment of CDR3 sequences to IMGT reference sequences was used to assign V, D and J gene segments. Each retained sequence needed at least a six-nucleotide match to both a V gene segment and a J gene segment. A rearrangement was called productive if the CDR3 had no stop codons and remained in frame with V and J, and every other rearrangement was called non-productive. CDR3 was defined by IMGT convention, running from the second conserved V-encoded cysteine to the conserved J-encoded phenylalanine. Sequences without an unambiguous match to a single V gene segment were excluded from the earlier analysis of about 600 of the donors. In an earlier analysis of 587 of the donors, V segments were called functional above 56.7% productive rearrangements and were called segregating when the between-donor standard deviation exceeded 5%. A statistical classification framework was built to diagnose cytomegalovirus status from the catalog of TCR beta chain sequences. A later analysis assigned V and J genes by comparing TCR nucleotide sequences with IMGT/GENE-DB human TR gene sequences. The TCRdist pipeline was used in a later analysis to assign CDR3 sequences and most-parsimonious VDJ recombination scenarios. In a later analysis, each TCR beta chain was defined by its CDR3 amino acid sequence together with its V-gene family, and reads lacking a unique V-gene family were excluded. To address suspected cross-contamination and a sequencing artifact, a later analysis removed 450 to 700 highly shared, low-generation-probability nucleotide sequences. A later analysis calculated a clonal expansion index for each public chain from normalized within-repertoire ranks of inferred template counts. Generation probabilities in a later analysis came from a VDJ recombination model fitted to out-of-frame rearrangements, and those results were checked against IGoR. In a later analysis, hypergeometric tests were used to score TCR-TCR, TCR-HLA and TCR-CMV co-occurrence, with a repertoire-size bias correction applied to TCR pairs. False discovery rates were estimated in a later analysis by permuting HLA or CMV assignments 20 times. In a later analysis, co-occurring TCRs were grouped with DBSCAN, and TCRdist sequence similarity was added when clustering was performed within HLA-allele-positive subsets. Co-occurrence clustering excluded repertoires with fewer than 30,000 or more than 120,000 public chains, plus five with anomalous nucleotide sharing. Here the immuneACCESS table is served through TCRdb, limited to in-frame sequences with V and J called. Missing clones are a known gap in these copies; in checked studies unresolved V genes cover under half, and the rest lacks a known reason. V and J calls and clone size come straight from that table; D and trimming were deduced from the DNA. The sample table contains 120,000 to 150,000 clones; only one count was recorded for 75% to 80% of them. The ten biggest clones cover around 2.9% of the sample.

The cohort was made up of 666 healthy bone marrow donors. At the time of sampling, all cohort members were nominally healthy, though unrecorded immune exposures were likely present. The donor was CMV seropositive and was included in the group of 250 to 300 seropositive cohort members. Each donor provided a peripheral blood sample, and peripheral blood mononuclear cells were used for TCR beta sequencing. The Qiagen DNeasy Blood Extraction Kit was used to extract genomic DNA from the blood cell samples. On this clone: Its antigen is currently not known. Base qualities are not recorded, but no much larger clone differs from it by a single base.

This clonotype originated in a man aged 40-49 years in good health and CMV-seropositive. Recombination connected TRBV19 to TRBJ2-5; TRBD2 is a possible D gene, resting on 5 matching bases. Sequenced input: PBMCs. The base sequence is TGTGCCAGTAGTAAGAAGCGCCCACCAGCGGAAGAGACCCAGTACTTC. Translated, this gives CASSKKRPPAEETQYF.